The rows below give T cell receptor beta chains drawn from one sample of a study of blood T cell repertoires in COVID-19. The assay was immunoSEQ multiplex PCR, and TCRdb's table has in-frame clones only and misses some. Of around 220,000 clones in the sample, under 90% are singletons; the top ten hold 7.8%. Sequenced sample: peripheral blood. Receptors originate from a woman older than 75 with COVID-19, enrolled during active disease. The CDR3 runs from the conserved cysteine through the conserved F or W. D genes are given only for firm matches. Clone size is shown for a subset of rows, as once, few, many or a class of expanded clone.

TRBV5-5	-	TRBJ1-5	-	CASSSQGLNQPQHF	TGTGCCAGCAGCTCCCAGGGTTTAAATCAGCCCCAGCATTTT
TRBV2	-	TRBJ1-3	-	CASSGPGRNIYF	TGTGCCAGCAGTGGGCCGGGGAGGAACATATATTTT
TRBV5-1	-	TRBJ1-1	-	CASSLEMNTEAFF	TGCGCCAGCAGCTTAGAGATGAACACTGAAGCTTTCTTT
TRBV28	-	TRBJ1-2	TRBD1	CASSLTGQGSNYGYTF	TGTGCCAGCAGTCTTACAGGACAGGGTTCTAACTATGGCTACACCTTC
TRBV7-9	-	TRBJ2-5	TRBD2	CASSFGSGGETQYF	TGTGCCAGCAGCTTTGGTAGCGGGGGGGAGACCCAGTACTTC
TRBV5-1	-	TRBJ2-5	TRBD2	CASSPGLAGETQYF	TGCGCCAGCAGCCCGGGACTAGCGGGAGAGACCCAGTACTTC
TRBV4-1	-	TRBJ1-2	-	CASSRGPPSGYTF	TGCGCCAGCAGCCGGGGGCCCCCGAGTGGCTACACCTTC
TRBV7-3	-	TRBJ2-1	-	CASSLTGGPYEQFF	TGTGCCAGCAGCTTAACGGGGGGGCCCTATGAGCAGTTCTTC
TRBV6-1	-	TRBJ2-7	TRBD1	CASSEVMTGPYYEQYF	TGTGCCAGCAGTGAAGTGATGACAGGGCCATATTACGAGCAGTACTTC
TRBV19	-	TRBJ2-1	TRBD1	CASSKPGQGNEQFF	TGTGCCAGTAGTAAACCGGGACAGGGCAATGAGCAGTTCTTC
TRBV7-6	-	TRBJ2-7	-	CAVTGGDEQYF	TGTGCCGTTACAGGGGGGGACGAGCAGTACTTC
TRBV6-6	-	TRBJ1-2	-	CASSYDTGSYGYTF	TGTGCCAGCAGTTACGATACAGGGAGCTATGGCTACACCTTC
TRBV5-1	-	TRBJ2-3	TRBD2	CASSATSGRGIPQYF	TGCGCCAGCAGCGCTACTAGCGGGAGGGGGATTCCGCAGTATTTT
TRBV5-1	-	TRBJ2-3	TRBD1	CASRQGADTQYF	TGCGCCAGCCGGCAGGGGGCAGATACGCAGTATTTT
TRBV19	once	TRBJ2-5	TRBD1	CASSGTGGRETQYF	TGTGCCAGTAGTGGGACAGGGGGCCGAGAGACCCAGTACTTC
TRBV5-1	-	TRBJ2-6	-	CASRRDSGANVLTF	TGCGCCAGCCGCAGGGATTCTGGGGCCAACGTCCTGACTTTC
TRBV6-5	-	TRBJ2-5	-	CASSYSQGQETQYF	TGTGCCAGCAGTTACTCGCAGGGCCAAGAGACCCAGTACTTC
TRBV21-1	-	TRBJ2-1	-	CASSKGPRLHPRSSYNEQFF	TGTGCCAGCAGCAAAGGACCGCGGTTACACCCCCGGAGCTCCTACAATGAGCAGTTCTTC
TRBV9	-	TRBJ2-3	TRBD2	CASSANSGSADTQYF	TGTGCCAGCAGCGCCAATAGCGGGAGTGCCGATACGCAGTATTTT
TRBV18	-	TRBJ2-7	TRBD2	CASSPPRASGRAYEQYF	TGTGCCAGCTCACCACCGCGGGCTAGCGGGAGGGCCTACGAGCAGTACTTC
TRBV10-3	-	TRBJ1-2	-	CAISGGSYGYTF	TGTGCCATCAGTGGAGGAAGCTATGGCTACACCTTC
TRBV7-9	-	TRBJ2-3	TRBD2	CASSLGLETDTQYF	TGTGCCAGCAGCTTGGGACTAGAGACAGATACGCAGTATTTT
TRBV12-3/TRBV12-4	-	TRBJ1-1	-	CASSFRVTTEAFF	TGTGCCAGCAGCTTCAGGGTCACGACTGAAGCTTTCTTT
TRBV25-1	-	TRBJ1-1	TRBD1	CASSETGLNTEAFF	TGTGCCAGCAGTGAGACAGGGTTGAACACTGAAGCTTTCTTT
TRBV5-4	-	TRBJ2-1	-	CASSFPLGTLNEQFF	TGTGCCAGCAGCTTCCCACTCGGGACTCTGAATGAGCAGTTCTTC
TRBV6-4	-	TRBJ2-1	-	CASSDGQRAYNEQFF	TGTGCCAGCAGTGACGGCCAGCGGGCATACAATGAGCAGTTCTTC
TRBV9	-	TRBJ1-3	-	CASSGEQGSGNTIYF	TGTGCCAGCAGCGGAGAACAGGGTTCTGGAAACACCATATATTTT
TRBV15	-	TRBJ1-4	-	CATSRGGDLEKLFF	TGTGCCACCAGCAGAGGGGGGGATTTGGAAAAACTGTTTTTT
TRBV7-9	-	TRBJ1-5	-	CASSATSEPQHF	TGTGCCAGCAGCGCGACATCGGAGCCCCAGCATTTT
TRBV7-6	-	TRBJ1-4	-	CASSPSPERNEKLFF	TGTGCCAGCAGCCCCTCCCCAGAGCGAAATGAAAAACTGTTTTTT
TRBV29-1	few	TRBJ1-2	-	CSVRQGDYGYTF	TGCAGCGTTCGTCAGGGCGACTATGGCTACACCTTC
TRBV3-1/TRBV3-2	-	TRBJ1-4	-	CASSQDLGQGGEKLFF	TGTGCCAGCAGCCAAGATCTCGGCCAGGGCGGTGAAAAACTGTTTTTT
TRBV18	few	TRBJ1-2	TRBD1	CASSPPGTDAYGYTF	TGTGCCAGCTCACCACCCGGGACAGACGCCTATGGCTACACCTTC
TRBV6-1	few	TRBJ1-5	-	CASSEPSSPGSFQPQHF	TGTGCCAGCAGTGAACCGTCCTCCCCCGGGTCCTTTCAGCCCCAGCATTTT
TRBV5-4	-	TRBJ1-1	-	CASREPPNTEAFF	TGTGCCAGTCGTGAGCCCCCGAACACTGAAGCTTTCTTT
TRBV18	-	TRBJ2-5	TRBD2	CASSHPRGRAGGPGEETQYF	TGTGCCAGCTCGCACCCTCGCGGGAGGGCCGGGGGGCCCGGGGAGGAGACCCAGTACTTC
TRBV6-5	-	TRBJ2-2	TRBD2	CAYTSGAYTGELFF	TGTGCCTACACTAGCGGGGCTTACACCGGGGAGCTGTTTTTT